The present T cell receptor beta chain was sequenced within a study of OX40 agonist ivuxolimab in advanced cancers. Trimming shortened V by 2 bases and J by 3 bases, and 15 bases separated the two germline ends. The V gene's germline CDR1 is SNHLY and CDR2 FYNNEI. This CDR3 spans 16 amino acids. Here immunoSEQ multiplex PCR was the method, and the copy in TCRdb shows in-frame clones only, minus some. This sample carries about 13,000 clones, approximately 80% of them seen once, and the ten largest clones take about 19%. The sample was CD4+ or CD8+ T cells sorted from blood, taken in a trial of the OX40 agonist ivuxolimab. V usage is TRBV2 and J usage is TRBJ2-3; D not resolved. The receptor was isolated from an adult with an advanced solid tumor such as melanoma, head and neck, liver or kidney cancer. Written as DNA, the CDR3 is TGTGCCAGCAGTGAAAGACCTCCTCAGGAAACAGATACGCAGTATTTT. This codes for CASSERPPQETDTQYF.